The clone carrying this T cell receptor (beta chain) came up a few times. The CDR3 has 16 residues. Germline values: CDR1 DFQATT, CDR2 SNEGSKA (reference sequence). The record originates from a study of blood T cells in healthy people across ages. A second PCR, run for roughly 6 to 11 cycles, used a sample-barcoded 5' primer plus a J-beta primer mix. TCRdb reanalysed the 5' RACE reads using MiXCR and keeps one entry per CDR3 protein. Seen here are around 900,000 distinct CDR3 sequences, about 51% observed once, and the top ten hold around a fifth. They isolated at least 6 million PBMCs from each sample.

The sequenced material came from blood. This receptor was identified in a woman aged 55-70 years in good health. The chain combines TRBV20-1 with TRBJ2-7; TRBD2 matches 8 bases. The last part of the DNA fits TRBJ2-4 better; the J call may be wrong. The CDR3 is CSASGSAGVGMDIQYF. In DNA form, the CDR3 reads TGCAGTGCTAGTGGATCAGCGGGAGTGGGTATGGACATTCAGTACTTC.